This TCR beta chain was found in a study of preoperative IRX-2 immunotherapy in early breast cancer. The treatment denotes: preoperative locoregional IRX-2 cytokine immunotherapy. Preoperative locoregional IRX-2 cytokine immunotherapy was tested in the phase Ib source study. Measured with immunoSEQ multiplex PCR; TCRdb has only the in-frame clones, and not every one. The sample holds 15,000 to 25,000 clones, 85% seen once. CDR3 size: 13 residues. Trimming shortened V by 6 bases and J by 4 bases, and 15 bases separated the two germline ends. CDR1 is SQVTM and CDR2 is ANQGSEA in the germline V gene. The TCR comes from a human donor with breast cancer. The chain is built from TRBV29-1 and TRBJ1-2, with a weak D call TRBD1 (6 bases). The source material was lymph node tissue, sampled after IRX-2 immunotherapy. Here the CDR3 DNA reads TGCAGCGTAACAAACCTCAGGGGCTATGGCTACACCTTC. As protein: CSVTNLRGYGYTF.